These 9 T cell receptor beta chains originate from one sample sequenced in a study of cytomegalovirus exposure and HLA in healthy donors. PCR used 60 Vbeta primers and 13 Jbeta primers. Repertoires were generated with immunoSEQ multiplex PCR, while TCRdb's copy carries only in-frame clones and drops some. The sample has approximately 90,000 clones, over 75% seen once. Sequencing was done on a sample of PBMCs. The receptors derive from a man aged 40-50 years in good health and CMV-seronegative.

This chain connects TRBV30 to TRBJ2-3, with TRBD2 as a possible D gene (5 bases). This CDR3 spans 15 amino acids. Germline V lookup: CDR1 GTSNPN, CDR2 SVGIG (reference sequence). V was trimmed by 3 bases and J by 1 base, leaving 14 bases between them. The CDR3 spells CAWRKPSWGTDTQYF. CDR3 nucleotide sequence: TGTGCCTGGAGAAAGCCTAGCTGGGGCACAGATACGCAGTATTTT.

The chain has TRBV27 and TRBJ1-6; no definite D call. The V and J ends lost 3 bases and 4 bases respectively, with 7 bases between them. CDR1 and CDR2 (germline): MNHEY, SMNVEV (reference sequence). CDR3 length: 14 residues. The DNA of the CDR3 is TGTGCCAGCAGTTTTTTACTGTATAATTCACCCCTCCACTTT. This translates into CASSFLLYNSPLHF.

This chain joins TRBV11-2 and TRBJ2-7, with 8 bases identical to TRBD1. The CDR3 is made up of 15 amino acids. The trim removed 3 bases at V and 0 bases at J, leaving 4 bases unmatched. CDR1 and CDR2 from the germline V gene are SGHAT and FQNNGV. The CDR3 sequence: CASSLGQESSYEQYF. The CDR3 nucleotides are TGTGCCAGCAGCTTGGGACAGGAGAGCTCCTACGAGCAGTACTTC. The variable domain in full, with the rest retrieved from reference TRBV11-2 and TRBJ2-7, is EAGVAQSPRYKIIEKRQSVAFWCNPISGHATLYWYQQILGQGPKLLIQFQNNGVVDDSQLPKDRFSAERLKGVDSTLKIQPAKLEDSAVYLCASSLGQESSYEQYFGPGTRLTVT.

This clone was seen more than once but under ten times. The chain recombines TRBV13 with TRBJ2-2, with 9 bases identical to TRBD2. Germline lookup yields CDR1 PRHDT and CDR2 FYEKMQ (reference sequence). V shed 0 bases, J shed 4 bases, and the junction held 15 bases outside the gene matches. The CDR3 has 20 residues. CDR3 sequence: CASSLGDWESGTSTTGELFF. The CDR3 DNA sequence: TGTGCCAGCAGCTTAGGGGACTGGGAATCTGGGACTAGCACCACCGGGGAGCTGTTTTTT.

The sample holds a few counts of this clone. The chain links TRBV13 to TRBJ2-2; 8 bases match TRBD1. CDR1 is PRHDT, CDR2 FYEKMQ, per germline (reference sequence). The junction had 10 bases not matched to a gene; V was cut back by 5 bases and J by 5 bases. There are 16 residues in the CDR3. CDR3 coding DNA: TGTGCCAGCAGCCCCCTGTCAGGGGGCTGGACCGGGGAGCTGTTTTTT. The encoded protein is CASSPLSGGWTGELFF.

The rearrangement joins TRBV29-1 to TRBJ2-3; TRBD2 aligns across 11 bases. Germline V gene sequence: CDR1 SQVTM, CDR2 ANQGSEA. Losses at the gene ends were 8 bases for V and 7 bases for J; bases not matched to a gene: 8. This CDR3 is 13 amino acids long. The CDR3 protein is CSFTRLAGNTQYF. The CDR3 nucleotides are TGCAGCTTCACAAGACTAGCGGGAAATACGCAGTATTTT.

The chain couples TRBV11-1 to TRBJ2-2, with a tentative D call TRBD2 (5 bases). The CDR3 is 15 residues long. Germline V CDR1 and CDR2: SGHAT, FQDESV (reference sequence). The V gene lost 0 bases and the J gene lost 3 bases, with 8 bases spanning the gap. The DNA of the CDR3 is TGTGCCAGCAGCTTAGCTCCGGGGTACACCGGGGAGCTGTTTTTT. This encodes CASSLAPGYTGELFF.

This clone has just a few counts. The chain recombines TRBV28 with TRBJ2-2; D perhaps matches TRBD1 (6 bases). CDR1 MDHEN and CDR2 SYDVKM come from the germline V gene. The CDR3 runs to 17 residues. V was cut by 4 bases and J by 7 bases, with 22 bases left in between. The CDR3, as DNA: TGTGCCAGCAGTTACGGAGGACAGTTGATAGACGGCGGGGAGCTGTTTTTT. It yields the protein CASSYGGQLIDGGELFF.

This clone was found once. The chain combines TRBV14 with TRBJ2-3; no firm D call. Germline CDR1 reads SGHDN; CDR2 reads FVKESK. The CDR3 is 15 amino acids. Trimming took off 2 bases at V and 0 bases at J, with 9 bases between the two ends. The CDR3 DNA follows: TGTGCCAGCAGCCAATTACTTACTAGCACAGATACGCAGTATTTT. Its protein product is CASSQLLTSTDTQYF.